This T cell receptor beta chain was documented in a study of blood T cells in healthy people across ages. Together with a sample-barcoded 5' primer, a J-beta primer mix was included in a second PCR lasting about 7 to 12 cycles. TCRdb called the 5' RACE reads again in MiXCR, with one record for every CDR3 protein. The repertoire holds just under 750,000 distinct CDR3 sequences, with 22% as singletons. About this clonotype itself: Its antigen is not known.

Study results and caveats: Donor CMV status was unknown, possibly confounding expanded clonotype changes.

The sequencing input was blood. The sequence was obtained from a man between 65 and 80 years old in good health.

The CDR3, as DNA: TGCAGTGCTAGATCTGGCTACGGTGGAAACACCATATATTTT. Translation: CSARSGYGGNTIYF. This chain connects TRBV20-1 to TRBJ1-3; D is ambiguous. Trimming removed 2 bases at V and 3 bases at J, with 11 bases between. Germline V gene sequence: CDR1 DFQATT, CDR2 SNEGSKA (reference sequence). The CDR3 is 14 residues long.